The 28 T cell receptor beta chains in this list originate from one sample, sequenced in a study of Graves' ophthalmopathy and Graves' hyperthyroidism. Investigators amplified TCR beta CDR3 regions from RNA transcripts. HTBI primers were used in a first-round RT-PCR, which preceded a second-round multiplex PCR. TCRdb itself ran the multiplex PCR reads through MiXCR, one entry per CDR3 protein. The profile covers more than 150,000 distinct CDR3 sequences, with roughly two fifths appearing a single time and under 6.5% taken by the ten largest. The sequencing input was peripheral blood. Receptor source: a woman aged 35 to 49 with Graves' ophthalmopathy.

This clonotype came up many times. J is TRBJ2-5 and V is TRBV6-5, with 8 positions matching TRBD2. Germline CDR1 MNHEY, CDR2 SVGAGI. J gave up 3 bases and V 4 bases, and 10 bases lay outside the gene matches. This CDR3 has 16 amino acids. The CDR3 region is CASSFVYPAGEETQYF. CDR3 bases: TGTGCCAGCAGTTTCGTTTATCCAGCGGGGGAAGAGACCCAGTACTTC.

The sample holds one count of this clonotype. The junction does not match germline at one end; this may be a read error. The V call is TRBV27, the J call TRBJ1-1, with D unclear. The CDR3 loop spans 15 amino acids. CDR1 MNHEY and CDR2 SMNVEV come from the germline V gene (reference sequence). Written as DNA, the CDR3 is TGTGCCAGCAGTTTAATGGCGCGGGGTGGTACTGAAGATTTCTTT. It yields the protein CASSLMARGGTEDFF.

This rearrangement joins TRBV28 to TRBJ2-7; D might be TRBD1 or TRBD2, each matching 5 bases. This CDR3 spans 19 amino acids. CDR1 and CDR2 from the germline V gene are MDHEN and SYDVKM. The V gene lost 3 bases and the J gene lost 2 bases, with 26 bases spanning the gap. CDR3 nucleotide sequence: TGTGCCAGCAGTTTCCCATTTACCCAAACCGGGACCCAAACCTACGAGCAGTACTTC. Its protein product is CASSFPFTQTGTQTYEQYF.

This clonotype was observed at least ten times. The rearrangement links TRBV2 to TRBJ2-5; 7 bases map to TRBD1. The CDR3 sequence is 15 residues long. Losses at the gene ends were 9 bases for V and 2 bases for J; bases not matched to a gene: 12. CDR1 SNHLY and CDR2 FYNNEI come from the germline V gene. Written as DNA, the CDR3 is TGTGCCAGTAAAGGGACAGCCAGCATACAAGAGACCCAGTACTTC. Residues: CASKGTASIQETQYF.

This clonotype showed up many times. This chain connects TRBV7-2 to TRBJ1-1; D call uncertain. CDR3 length: 13 residues. The V end was cut by 2 bases, the J end by 9 bases, with 13 bases between. CDR1 and CDR2 from the germline V gene are SGHTA and FQGNSA. CDR3 region: CASSLYQDKKAFF. CDR3 nucleotides: TGTGCCAGCAGCTTATATCAAGATAAAAAAGCTTTCTTT.

This clonotype occurred many times. The V call is TRBV6-1, the J call TRBJ1-2; D gene unclear. CDR3 length equals 14 residues. The germline V gene encodes CDR1 MNHNS and CDR2 SASEGT. The V end was cut by 2 bases, the J end by 4 bases, with 11 bases between. CDR3 residues: CASSESASLYGYTF. The CDR3 DNA reads as TGTGCCAGCAGTGAATCAGCCTCTCTCTATGGCTACACCTTC.

This chain uses TRBV6-1 with TRBJ1-1; 7 nucleotides align to TRBD1. The CDR3 loop spans 15 amino acids. CDR1 MNHNS and CDR2 SASEGT come from the germline V gene. Trimming cost V 3 bases and J 4 bases; bases outside gene matches: 8. In DNA, the CDR3 is TGTGCCAGCAGTGACACAGGGGCGGGGGGCACTGAAGCTTTCTTT. Translation gives CASSDTGAGGTEAFF.

This clonotype was recorded a few times. The J gene is TRBJ2-7, the V gene TRBV6-1; possible D gene TRBD2, 5 bases. Germline CDR1 and CDR2: MNHNS and SASEGT. V was pared by 3 bases and J by 5 bases, with 14 bases between. CDR3 length: 14 amino acids. CDR3 sequence: CASSEETRYHEQYF. The CDR3 DNA sequence: TGTGCCAGCAGTGAGGAAACTAGGTACCACGAGCAGTACTTC.

This clonotype was seen many times. J is TRBJ2-5 and V is TRBV9, with D possibly called TRBD1 or TRBD2 (6 bases each). This CDR3 is 16 amino acids long. Germline V gene sequence: CDR1 SGDLS, CDR2 YYNGEE. Trimming took 0 bases from V and 3 from J, leaving 15 bases between them. CDR3 residues: CASSVGVGGRKETQYF. The CDR3 DNA follows: TGTGCCAGCAGCGTAGGGGTGGGGGGCAGGAAAGAGACCCAGTACTTC. The full variable domain, its missing parts supplied by reference TRBV9 and TRBJ2-5, is DSGVTQTPKHLITATGQRVTLRCSPRSGDLSVYWYQQSLDQGLQFLIQYYNGEERAKGNILERFSAQQFPDLHSELNLSSLELGDSALYFCASSVGVGGRKETQYFGPGTRLLVL.

This chain uses TRBV15 with TRBJ2-7; 9 bases match TRBD1. Trimming took 4 bases from V and 5 from J; bases not matched to a gene: 6. Germline lookup yields CDR1 LNHNV and CDR2 YYDKDF (reference sequence). The CDR3 contains 14 residues. This CDR3 is CATSTRTGEDEQYF. The DNA for the CDR3 is TGTGCCACCAGCACACGGACAGGGGAGGACGAGCAGTACTTC.

This clonotype has a count of ten or more. The chain joins TRBV12-3 or TRBV12-4 to TRBJ1-1, with 7 bases fitting TRBD1. This CDR3 is built from 14 residues. V lost 7 bases to trimming and J lost 5 bases; unmatched junction nucleotides: 10. The CDR3, as DNA: TGTGCCAGCACCCCGACAGGGACGGGGACTGAAGCTTTCTTT. It is translated as CASTPTGTGTEAFF.

There are many counts of this clonotype. The chain uses TRBV11-2 and TRBJ2-7; D is tentatively TRBD1 or TRBD2 (7 bases each). This CDR3 is 15 amino acids long. V lost 0 bases and J lost 6, with 15 bases in between. The germline CDR1 and CDR2 sequences are SGHAT and FQNNGV. The CDR3 DNA follows: TGTGCCAGCAGCTTAGAGCGAGGGAGGGGGCTCGAGCAGTACTTC. This encodes CASSLERGRGLEQYF.

This clonotype was seen at least ten times. The rearrangement uses TRBV4-1 and TRBJ1-5; D is uncertain. V was clipped by 3 bases and J by 0 bases, with 9 bases between them. Per germline, CDR1 MGHRA and CDR2 YSYEKL. The CDR3 covers 15 residues. DNA of the CDR3: TGCGCCAGCAGCCAGGGCGAATATAGCAATCAGCCCCAGCATTTT. Its protein is CASSQGEYSNQPQHF.

This chain joins TRBV12-3 or TRBV12-4 and TRBJ1-1; no reliable D call. The CDR3 totals 12 residues. Trimming took off 5 bases at V and 5 bases at J, with 9 bases between the two ends. In DNA, the CDR3 is TGTGCCAGCAGTCCCCAGAGGACTGAAGCTTTCTTT. It is translated as CASSPQRTEAFF.

This clonotype was found many times. The chain uses TRBV7-9 and TRBJ2-4; D may be TRBD1 or TRBD2 (5 bases each). There are 15 residues in the CDR3. V lost 5 bases and J lost 6, with 17 bases in between. Germline V gene data show CDR1 as SEHNR and CDR2 as FQNEAQ (reference sequence). The CDR3 spells CASSPSTGQGNIQYF. For the CDR3, the DNA is TGTGCCAGCAGCCCTTCCACGGGGCAGGGAAACATTCAGTACTTC.

The sample holds many counts of this clonotype. The genes are TRBV11-3 and TRBJ1-5, with 7 bases that match TRBD1. CDR1 SGHNT and CDR2 YENEEA come from the germline V gene. The trim removed 3 bases at V and 3 bases at J, leaving 5 bases unmatched. The CDR3 contains 15 residues. The CDR3 protein is CASSFHRGDNQPQHF. For the CDR3, the DNA is TGTGCCAGCAGCTTCCACAGGGGCGACAATCAGCCCCAGCATTTT.

This clonotype was picked up many times. The chain combines TRBV7-2 with TRBJ1-5; D gene unclear. The V gene's germline CDR1 is SGHTA and CDR2 FQGNSA. CDR3 length equals 13 residues. With 3 bases removed from V and 4 bases from J, the gap between germline ends came to 7 bases. The CDR3 nucleotides read TGTGCCAGCAGCTTTTTCCCGAATCAGCCCCAGCATTTT. Amino acid sequence: CASSFFPNQPQHF.

The chain recombines TRBV6-2 or TRBV6-3 with TRBJ2-4; D may be TRBD1 or TRBD2 (5 bases each). The V end was cut by 2 bases, the J end by 3 bases, with 17 bases between. In germline, CDR1 is MNHEY, CDR2 SVGEGT. The CDR3 extends over 17 amino acids. The CDR3 spells CASSYTRGHLDKNIQYF. The DNA for the CDR3 is TGTGCCAGCAGTTACACGAGGGGCCATTTGGACAAAAACATTCAGTACTTC.

The rearrangement joins TRBV29-1 to TRBJ2-7; D is ambiguous. Germline CDR1 and CDR2: SQVTM and ANQGSEA. The CDR3 has 13 residues. Trimming took off 4 bases at V and 6 bases at J, with 16 bases between the two ends. CDR3 sequence (DNA): TGCAGCGTTGTTAGATCTTACGGTGGCGAGCAGTACTTC. It yields the protein CSVVRSYGGEQYF.

This clonotype has at least ten counts. The rearrangement joins TRBV11-2 to TRBJ2-7, with unresolved D. Germline CDR1 reads SGHAT; CDR2 reads FQNNGV. The germline V and J ends were trimmed by 5 bases and 0 bases, with 11 bases remaining between them. This CDR3 contains 14 residues. CDR3 in DNA: TGTGCCAGCAGCCAATGGGCGTCCTCCTACGAGCAGTACTTC. Translated, it gives CASSQWASSYEQYF.

This clonotype was detected ten times or more. This sequence joins TRBV12-3 or TRBV12-4 and TRBJ1-1; D not resolved. V shed 3 bases and J shed 1 base, with 6 bases lying between them. CDR3 size: 13 residues. The CDR3 region has the DNA TGTGCCAGCAGTTTTTCCGGGAACACTGAAGCTTTCTTT. This gives the protein CASSFSGNTEAFF.

This clonotype was counted at least ten times. CDR3 DNA sequence: TGTGCCAGCCTCACGGTTGGCGGGAGTAACATTCAGTACTTC. This codes for CASLTVGGSNIQYF. The chain recombines TRBV7-2 with TRBJ2-4; 7 bases are shared with TRBD2. The germline V gene encodes CDR1 SGHTA and CDR2 FQGNSA. CDR3 size: 14 residues. The ends lost 8 bases at V and 7 bases at J; junction bases unmatched: 11.

Many counts were recorded for this clonotype. The chain uses TRBV5-1 and TRBJ1-6; 11 bases map to TRBD1. Germline V lookup: CDR1 SGHRS, CDR2 YFSETQ. Germline trimming cut 3 bases from V and 7 bases from J; bases unmatched to any gene: 3. The CDR3 length is 15 residues. CDR3 sequence: CASSSGTGGNSPLHF. The CDR3 nucleotides read TGCGCCAGCAGCTCCGGGACAGGGGGAAATTCACCCCTCCACTTT.

This clonotype has only a few counts. The V gene is TRBV27, the J gene TRBJ1-1; D uncertain. This CDR3 contains 15 residues. V shed 5 bases and J shed 4 bases, with 17 bases lying between them. Germline V CDR1 and CDR2: MNHEY, SMNVEV (reference sequence). The CDR3 region has the DNA TGTGCCAGCAGTCTCCCCTCCGCAGGTATCACTGAAGCTTTCTTT. It encodes CASSLPSAGITEAFF.

This clonotype was counted at least ten times. The chain is built from TRBV6-5 and TRBJ1-2, with D unresolved. This CDR3 is built from 13 residues. Germline V CDR1 and CDR2: MNHEY, SVGAGI. Trimming pared 0 bases from V and 0 bases from J, leaving 2 bases between. The CDR3 loop reads CASSYSPNYGYTF. In nucleotides, the CDR3 is TGTGCCAGCAGTTACTCGCCTAACTATGGCTACACCTTC.

CDR3 region: CSVELAGPYEQYF. In nucleotides, the CDR3 is TGCAGCGTTGAATTAGCGGGTCCCTACGAGCAGTACTTC. The chain has TRBV29-1 and TRBJ2-7, with 7 bases lining up with TRBD2. V was pared by 2 bases and J by 2 bases, with 3 bases of the junction left unmatched. Per the germline V gene, CDR1 is SQVTM and CDR2 is ANQGSEA. This CDR3 contains 13 residues.

This clonotype was seen repeatedly, ten times or more. The gene calls are TRBV6-5 and TRBJ1-1; no definite D call. The CDR3 sequence is 13 residues long. Trimming shortened V by 2 bases and J by 5 bases, and 9 bases separated the two germline ends. Germline CDR1 MNHEY, CDR2 SVGAGI. The CDR3, as DNA: TGTGCCAGCAGTTACGGTTTGTGGACTGAAGCTTTCTTT. Its translation is CASSYGLWTEAFF.

This clonotype was detected once. The chain is built from TRBV28 and TRBJ2-7, with D possibly being TRBD2 (6 bases). The CDR3 is 14 residues long. The germline V and J ends were trimmed by 8 bases and 3 bases, with 17 bases remaining between them. The germline CDR1 and CDR2 sequences are MDHEN and SYDVKM. The CDR3 coding sequence is TGTGCCAGCCAACCACCTGGAGGGGTCTACGAGCAGTACTTC. Its protein product is CASQPPGGVYEQYF.